The 19 T cell receptor beta chains below come from one sample, sequenced in a study of human T cells and chemical hapten exposure. MiXCR was run by TCRdb on the RACE reads, yielding one entry per CDR3 protein. The sample includes about 250,000 distinct CDR3 sequences, 7.5% to 8% seen only once; the top ten take less than 1.5%. Stated time point: pre-sensitization, week 0. Regarding treatment: therapeutic diphenylcyclopropenone sensitization with weekly scalp DPC. The sample consisted of whole blood, taken in connection with sensitization to the hapten diphenylcyclopropenone (DPC). These receptors came from a man younger than 30 with alopecia areata. Some clones in this sample may be carry-over from other donors' samples.

CDR3: CASSYGAGGSTDTQYF. The CDR3 nucleotides are TGTGCCAGCAGTTACGGAGCGGGGGGAAGCACAGATACGCAGTATTTT. The rearrangement joins TRBV6-2 or TRBV6-3 to TRBJ2-3; 9 positions match TRBD2. V lost 2 bases to trimming and J lost 0 bases; unmatched junction nucleotides: 3. Per germline, CDR1 MNHEY and CDR2 SVGEGT. The CDR3 runs 16 residues.

The chain employs TRBV28 and TRBJ2-5, with unresolved D. Germline CDR1 reads MDHEN; CDR2 reads SYDVKM. V dropped 3 bases and J dropped 0 bases, with 8 bases sitting between them. This CDR3 has 14 amino acids. Here the CDR3 reads CASSLRAYQETQYF. The CDR3 DNA reads TGTGCCAGCAGTTTGCGAGCATACCAAGAGACCCAGTACTTC.

The chain is built from TRBV7-9 and TRBJ2-1, with a tentative D call TRBD1 (5 bases). Trimming shortened V by 3 bases and J by 1 base, and 10 bases separated the two germline ends. Germline CDR1 SEHNR, CDR2 FQNEAQ (reference sequence). The CDR3 contains 15 residues. The CDR3, as DNA: TGTGCCAGCAGCTTGACAGTAGAATCCTACAATGAGCAGTTCTTC. The encoded protein is CASSLTVESYNEQFF.

The chain has TRBV27 and TRBJ2-4, with D maybe TRBD2 (5 bases). Germline values: CDR1 MNHEY, CDR2 SMNVEV (reference sequence). There are 15 residues in the CDR3. With 2 bases removed from V and 4 bases from J, the gap between germline ends came to 12 bases. In DNA, the CDR3 is TGTGCCAGCAGTTTAGCCCCCCCGGGAAAAAACATTCAGTACTTC. The encoded protein is CASSLAPPGKNIQYF.

The genes are TRBV29-1 and TRBJ2-7; the D call may be TRBD1 or TRBD2 (5 bases each). Germline V gives CDR1 SQVTM, CDR2 ANQGSEA. V gave up 2 bases and J gave up 2 bases, with 10 bases separating them. The CDR3 contains 13 residues. CDR3: CSVESGTTYEQYF. The CDR3 nucleotides read TGCAGCGTTGAATCGGGGACCACCTACGAGCAGTACTTC.

In its sample, this clonotype was seen a few times. The chain links TRBV24-1 to TRBJ2-2; D remains unclear. This CDR3 has 15 amino acids. Germline CDR1 and CDR2: KGHDR and SFDVKD. Deletions cut 4 bases from V and 7 bases from J, with 15 bases between. DNA for the CDR3: TGTGCCACCAGTGAACCCGGACGGTCAAACGGGGAGCTGTTTTTT. This translates into CATSEPGRSNGELFF.

This clonotype was seen a handful of times. The rearrangement joins TRBV18 to TRBJ2-3; TRBD1 aligns across 7 bases. J lost 3 bases, V lost 5 bases, and 2 bases had no gene match. This CDR3 is 13 amino acids long. The germline V gene encodes CDR1 KGHSH and CDR2 LQKENI. The CDR3 loop is CASSGTVTDTQYF. The CDR3 bases are TGTGCCAGCTCAGGGACAGTGACAGATACGCAGTATTTT. Drawing the rest from reference TRBV18 and TRBJ2-3, the complete variable domain is NAGVMQNPRHLVRRRGQEARLRCSPMKGHSHVYWYRQLPEEGLKFMVYLQKENIIDESGMPKERFSAEFPKEGPSILRIQQVVRGDSAAYFCASSGTVTDTQYFGPGTRLTVL.

The rearrangement joins TRBV20-1 to TRBJ2-1; TRBD1 agrees at 8 bases. CDR3 size: 17 residues. V shed 0 bases, J shed 3 bases, and the junction held 10 bases outside the gene matches. Per the germline V gene, CDR1 is DFQATT and CDR2 is SNEGSKA (reference sequence). The CDR3 coding sequence is TGCAGTGCTAGAGATCTTCAAGGTGGACAGGGCTACAATGAGCAGTTCTTC. It yields the protein CSARDLQGGQGYNEQFF.

The chain is built from TRBV5-4 and TRBJ2-7; D is perhaps TRBD1 or TRBD2 (6 bases each). Deletions cut 0 bases from V and 5 bases from J, with 12 bases between. This CDR3 is built from 14 residues. The germline gives CDR1 SGHNT, CDR2 YYREEE (reference sequence). The CDR3 loop is CASSLGTGRNEQYF. The DNA for the CDR3 is TGTGCCAGCAGCTTGGGCACAGGGAGGAACGAGCAGTACTTC.

The chain joins TRBV6-2 or TRBV6-3 to TRBJ2-1, with 8 bases lining up with TRBD1. V lost 4 bases and J lost 5; bases outside the gene matches: 7. This CDR3 has 15 residues. Germline CDR1 is MNHEY and CDR2 is SVGEGT. In DNA form, the CDR3 reads TGTGCCAGCAGTTCACGGACAGGGACCAACAATGAGCAGTTCTTC. Protein: CASSSRTGTNNEQFF.

The chain uses TRBV6-2 or TRBV6-3 and TRBJ2-7; 10 nucleotides line up with TRBD1. With 2 bases clipped from V and 4 bases from J, the junction kept 5 bases outside the gene matches. The CDR3 covers 15 residues. Germline V gene sequence: CDR1 MNHEY, CDR2 SVGEGT. Here the CDR3 DNA reads TGTGCCAGCAGTTACGAGGACAGGGGGTTTTACGAGCAGTACTTC. It is translated as CASSYEDRGFYEQYF.

This clonotype was counted a few times. V and J are TRBV14 and TRBJ2-7; D not certain. V was shortened by 5 bases and J by 7 bases, with 9 bases between the two germline ends. Looked up from germline, CDR1 is SGHDN and CDR2 is FVKESK. This CDR3 spans 11 amino acids. CDR3 DNA: TGTGCCAGCAGCAGCCGTGCGGAGCAGTACTTC. It encodes CASSSRAEQYF.

This clonotype has at least ten counts. The J gene is TRBJ1-2, the V gene TRBV6-6; no clear D gene. This CDR3 is built from 14 residues. Trimming took off 4 bases at V and 2 bases at J, with 11 bases between the two ends. CDR1 and CDR2 (germline): MNHNY, SVGAGI (reference sequence). The CDR3 is CASSSDGRNYGYTF. In nucleotides, the CDR3 is TGTGCCAGCAGTTCAGACGGTCGGAACTATGGCTACACCTTC.

The chain has TRBV7-9 and TRBJ2-3; TRBD2 might be the D (5 bases). Germline CDR1 is SEHNR and CDR2 is FQNEAQ (reference sequence). V was clipped by 2 bases and J by 0 bases, with 18 bases between them. There are 18 residues in the CDR3. This chain's CDR3 is CASSLLKFQAESTDTQYF. For the CDR3, the DNA is TGTGCCAGCAGCTTACTCAAATTCCAAGCGGAAAGCACAGATACGCAGTATTTT.

This rearrangement joins TRBV5-1 to TRBJ1-3; 7 positions match TRBD1. The V segment lost 3 bases and the J segment 7 bases; nucleotides outside the gene matches: 13. Germline V gene lookup returns CDR1 SGHRS and CDR2 YFSETQ. The CDR3 contains 16 residues. Here the CDR3 reads CASSSLGQGERNTIYF. CDR3 nucleotides: TGCGCCAGCAGCTCCCTGGGGCAGGGGGAGCGGAACACCATATATTTT.

This clonotype was counted many times. This chain connects TRBV5-1 to TRBJ1-5, with unresolved D. V dropped 0 bases and J dropped 3 bases, with 10 bases sitting between them. The CDR3 contains 15 residues. Per germline, CDR1 SGHRS and CDR2 YFSETQ. In DNA form, the CDR3 reads TGCGCCAGCAGCTTGGAGGGCAGACACAATCAGCCCCAGCATTTT. Translation: CASSLEGRHNQPQHF. Full variable domain (outside the CDR3, taken from reference TRBV5-1 and TRBJ1-5): KAGVTQTPRYLIKTRGQQVTLSCSPISGHRSVSWYQQTPGQGLQFLFEYFSETQRNKGNFPGRFSGRQFSNSRSEMNVSTLELGDSALYLCASSLEGRHNQPQHFGDGTRLSIL.

V and J are TRBV20-1 and TRBJ2-3; a weak D match, TRBD1 (6 bases). The V end was cut by 5 bases, the J end by 4 bases, with 16 bases between. The germline gives CDR1 DFQATT, CDR2 SNEGSKA (reference sequence). This CDR3 has 14 residues. The CDR3: CSALDRTAPDTQYF. DNA of the CDR3: TGCAGTGCTCTAGACAGGACCGCCCCAGATACGCAGTATTTT.

The rearrangement uses TRBV7-2 and TRBJ1-6; D might be TRBD1 (6 bases). This CDR3 contains 17 residues. The V gene lost 5 bases and the J gene lost 6 bases, with 20 bases spanning the gap. CDR1 SGHTA and CDR2 FQGNSA come from the germline V gene. The CDR3 protein is CASSRWTAGGSNSPLHF. CDR3 nucleotide sequence: TGTGCCAGCAGCCGATGGACAGCCGGAGGGTCTAATTCACCCCTCCACTTT.

The genes are TRBV24-1 and TRBJ2-3, with D perhaps TRBD1 (5 bases). There are 16 residues in the CDR3. Trimming cost V 1 base and J 3 bases, with 13 bases left between them. The germline V gene encodes CDR1 KGHDR and CDR2 SFDVKD. The CDR3 loop reads CATSDFKGSVTDTQYF. The CDR3 bases are TGTGCCACCAGTGATTTTAAGGGGTCGGTTACAGATACGCAGTATTTT.